The sequence of this T cell receptor beta chain was determined in a study of T cell clonotyping in hematopoietic cell transplantation (dated by TCRdb to about 2021). Some background on the complete study: A total of some 130 blood samples were gathered in the study from around 40 consecutive transplant recipients along with their related donors. Patients were recruited between September 2015 and January 2017 and followed until late 2020 or death.

As for this clone: The target of this receptor is not known. Base qualities were left out, and no much larger clone turns up one base away.

V and J are truncated by 0 bases and 5 bases respectively, leaving an intervening sequence of 2 bases. Taken from the germline V gene, the CDR1 and CDR2 loops are SGHDT and YYEEEE. Including cysteine and phenylalanine, the CDR3 has 11 amino acids. Just the 33-base CDR3 DNA is kept, in frame starting at base 1. Blood samples for TCR beta sequencing were given by related transplant donors. Nuclei Lysis Solution was used to extract genomic DNA from fresh or cryopreserved unfractionated peripheral blood mononuclear cells. Summary of the overall study and its limitations: The sample size was limited, and because cells were not sorted, the contributions of CD4 and CD8 repertoires could not be separated. Just a small fraction of recipient repertoires overlapped with donor repertoires, and more than 95% appeared de novo at the given depth. After transplant, TCR diversity in recipients dropped, and pathologically expanded clonotypes increased progressively from day 30 to day 180. Inverse Simpson Index values from donors and from recipients before transplant predicted broader TCR repertoire diversity after transplant.

With the immunoSEQ assay, which is a bias-controlled multiplex PCR relying on V- and J-specific primers, TCR beta CDR3 regions were amplified from genomic DNA. A second PCR step added a proprietary barcode and Illumina adapter sequences to the CDR3 amplicons. An Illumina MiSeq instrument was used for sequencing of the CDR3 libraries. In the source study's methods: Export and quality control were performed with immunoSEQ Analyzer 3.0, and downstream analyses were performed with R Bioconductor and Immunarch. Only productive rearrangements in the normalized downsampled data set went into calculating the repertoire metrics. In the normalized cohort, clonotypes with more than 5 templates were defined as pathologically expanded. The Inverse Simpson Index served as the measure of repertoire diversity. To capture all clonotypes, the CMV-specificity analyses were run on the non-normalized data set. Held by TCRdb, this immuneACCESS table contains in-frame sequences only and omits some clones. Under half of the omission traces to an unresolved V gene where checked; the cause of the rest is unknown. That table gives V, J and clone size, and the DNA gave D and trimming. The sample table records roughly 44,000 clones; around 95% of these occur just once. About 1% of the sample rests with the top ten.

What was sequenced was peripheral blood mononuclear cells. The chain was built from TRBV5-6 and TRBJ1-2, with the identity of the D gene unclear. The TCR was taken from a man aged 30 to 39 in good health. Some clones in this sample may be carry-over from other donors' samples. The nucleotide sequence is TGTGCCAGCAGCTTGGTTTATGGCTACACCTTC. Its translation is CASSLVYGYTF. Joined to the reference TRBV5-6 and TRBJ1-2 proteins, this CDR3 gives the full variable domain: DAGVTQSPTHLIKTRGQQVTLRCSPKSGHDTVSWYQQALGQGPQFIFQYYEEEERQRGNFPDRFSGHQFPNYSSELNVNALLLGDSALYLCASSLVYGYTFGSGTRLTVV.